This is a list of T cell receptor beta chains from one sample in a study of blood T cell repertoires in COVID-19. Repertoires were generated with immunoSEQ multiplex PCR, while TCRdb's copy carries only in-frame clones and drops some. The table lists some 200,000 clones, 88% of them singletons, with 6% in the top ten. Material for sequencing was peripheral blood. The receptors derive from a man in his forties or fifties with active or convalescent COVID-19. Both conserved end residues are part of each CDR3. Fields, in order: V gene, J gene, CDR3 length, clone size, D gene, CDR3 DNA, CDR3 protein. D genes are given only for firm matches. Clone size is not always given. Where it is, it says once, few, many or a class for expanded clones.

TRBV5-1	TRBJ1-1	16	-	TRBD1	TGCGCCAGCAGCCCTGGGACAGGAGGACTGAACACTGAAGCTTTCTTT	CASSPGTGGLNTEAFF
TRBV5-4	TRBJ1-3	14	-	TRBD1	TGTGCCAGCAGCTTGGCAGGGGGGGGAAACACCATATATTTT	CASSLAGGGNTIYF
TRBV9	TRBJ1-3	15	-	TRBD1	TGTGCCAGCAGCCGGGTGAGGGGGCACGGAAACACCATATATTTT	CASSRVRGHGNTIYF
TRBV19	TRBJ1-1	17	-	TRBD1	TGTGCCAGTAGTATAGTTCCAGGGGGCCCCATGAACACTGAAGCTTTCTTT	CASSIVPGGPMNTEAFF
TRBV4-1	TRBJ2-7	12	-	-	TGCGCCAGCAGCCCTCGGGGAGGTCAGCAGTACTTC	CASSPRGGQQYF
TRBV2	TRBJ1-1	12	-	-	TGTGCCAGCAACCTCGGGGACACTGAAGCTTTCTTT	CASNLGDTEAFF
TRBV28	TRBJ2-1	15	-	TRBD2	TGTGCCAGCAGTTTCGGGCTAGCGGACTACAATGAGCAGTTCTTC	CASSFGLADYNEQFF
TRBV29-1	TRBJ1-1	14	-	TRBD1	TGCAGCGTAACCGGGACAGCCTTGAACACTGAAGCTTTCTTT	CSVTGTALNTEAFF
TRBV12-3/TRBV12-4	TRBJ2-5	13	-	TRBD2	TGTGCCAGCAGACCACTAGCGGGGGAGACCCAGTACTTC	CASRPLAGETQYF
TRBV5-4	TRBJ2-3	17	once	TRBD2	TGTGCCAGCAGCTTGGGAGGACTAGCGGGAGGTCCAGATACGCAGTATTTT	CASSLGGLAGGPDTQYF
TRBV5-1	TRBJ1-1	14	-	-	TGCGCCAGCAGCGTGCAGGGTTGGAACACTGAAGCTTTCTTT	CASSVQGWNTEAFF
TRBV7-2	TRBJ2-6	16	-	-	TGTGCCAGCAGCCCCGCAGGGGCCCCACCGGCCAACGTCCTGACTTTC	CASSPAGAPPANVLTF
TRBV6-5	TRBJ1-3	14	-	-	TGTGCCAGCAGCCTTGGAGGGGAGGGAAACACCATATATTTT	CASSLGGEGNTIYF
TRBV12-3/TRBV12-4	TRBJ1-6	13	-	-	TGTGCCAGCAGTTTCCGGGGAAATTCACCCCTCCACTTT	CASSFRGNSPLHF
TRBV6-5	TRBJ2-5	12	-	-	TGTGCCAGCAGTCGACAGAAAGAGACCCAGTACTTC	CASSRQKETQYF
TRBV6-6	TRBJ2-2	16	-	TRBD1	TGTGCCAGCAGTTATAACCCACAGGGGGCTGGCGGGGAGCTGTTTTTT	CASSYNPQGAGGELFF
TRBV27	TRBJ1-1	13	-	-	TGTGCCAGCAGGGTCACAGGACGGGCTGAAGCTTTCTTT	CASRVTGRAEAFF
TRBV18	TRBJ1-1	15	once	-	TGTGCCAGCTCGCTTCACAGGGTTACCAACACTGAAGCTTTCTTT	CASSLHRVTNTEAFF